The sequence of this T cell receptor beta chain was determined in a study of blood T cell repertoires in COVID-19. Whole-study context: Acute and convalescent COVID-19 specimens originated in the United States, Italy and Spain.

V dropped 0 bases and J dropped 5; count of bases not matched to a gene: 3. There are 15 residues in the CDR3. Germline CDR1 and CDR2: MNHNS and SASEGT. Adults between about 18 and 95 years of age took part from 20 to 25 US areas. Cohort placement rested on clinical history that participants reported themselves. Original processing notes: Reference gene primer amplification yielded estimated nucleated cell counts. Some clones are missing from TCRdb's copy, which holds only in-frame ones; the method was immunoSEQ multiplex PCR. V, J and clone size derive from that table, while D and trimming were established from the DNA sequence. Seen here are approximately 300,000 clones, over 90% observed once, and the top ten hold around 3.9%. This clone was detected a few times.

The chain combines TRBV6-1 with TRBJ2-7; 11 nucleotides line up with TRBD1. The sample was PBMCs or T cells enriched from blood (not recorded which). The sequence was obtained from a woman in her 30s who had been exposed to COVID-19. This CDR3 reads CASSEADRGLNEQYF. CDR3 coding DNA: TGTGCCAGCAGTGAAGCGGACAGGGGGCTCAACGAGCAGTACTTC.